Reported below is one T cell receptor (beta chain). The antigen is unknown. In the PCR, 60 Vbeta and 13 Jbeta primers were used. Some clones are missing from TCRdb's copy, which holds only in-frame ones; the method was immunoSEQ multiplex PCR. The table counts around 60,000 clones; approximately 5.1% lies in the top ten. This specimen belongs to a study of cytomegalovirus exposure and HLA in healthy donors. Looking at the study overall: One earlier analysis, a look at 150 million to 200 million T cells, found some 120 million unique TCR beta sequences.

Trimming took off 4 bases at V and 1 base at J, with 15 bases between the two ends. In germline, CDR1 is SGHDT, CDR2 YYEEEE. This CDR3 has 16 residues. Study observations and caveats: Donors belonging to an Asian-associated ancestry cluster reportedly showed fewer N-insertions in productive TCRs than the roughly 700-donor mean, according to what a later analysis found. Reports showed the classifier diagnosing cytomegalovirus status with high specificity and sensitivity. What was likely a sequencing artifact was a cluster of highly shared sequence variants.

The sequence derives from a man younger than 45 in good health and CMV-seropositive. This chain joins TRBV5-6 and TRBJ1-3; TRBD1 is a possible D gene (5 bases). Sequencing was done on a sample of PBMCs. The CDR3 sequence is CASSQELGPSGNTIYF. CDR3 DNA: TGTGCCAGCAGCCAGGAATTGGGGCCGTCTGGAAACACCATATATTTT.